This is a list of T cell receptor beta chains from one sample in a study of T cells in Graves' hyperthyroidism and ophthalmopathy. TCRdb called the multiplex PCR reads again in MiXCR, with one record for every CDR3 protein. The top ten clones hold less than 9% of a sample with around 620,000 distinct CDR3 sequences, 14% of them seen once. The sample taken for sequencing was blood. The origin of the receptors is a woman younger than 35 with Graves' ophthalmopathy. The CDR3 runs from the conserved cysteine through the conserved F or W. The order of the fields is V gene, D gene, CDR3 length, clone size, J gene, CDR3 protein, CDR3 DNA. A D gene is named only where the DNA matches it firmly. Clone size is stated in some rows and not others, as once, few, many or a class when expanded.

>TRBV6-1|NA|11|NA|TRBJ2-7
CASMRSGEQYF
TGTGCCAGCATGCGAAGCGGAGAGCAGTACTTC
>TRBV2|NA|11|many|TRBJ1-5
CASTREGPQHF
TGTGCCAGCACTCGGGAGGGGCCCCAGCATTTT
>TRBV20-1|TRBD2|15|NA|TRBJ2-7
CSARFLTSGRGEQYF
TGCAGTGCTAGGTTTTTGACTAGCGGGAGAGGCGAGCAGTACTTC
>TRBV7-2|NA|10|NA|TRBJ2-7
CASTPYEQYF
TGTGCCAGCACCCCCTACGAGCAGTACTTC
>TRBV7-8|NA|14|many|TRBJ2-7
CASSLAPQRVEQYF
TGTGCCAGCAGCTTAGCTCCCCAGAGAGTCGAGCAGTACTTC
>TRBV28|TRBD1|17|many|TRBJ2-6
CASRNQGATSGANVLTF
TGTGCCAGCAGGAATCAGGGGGCAACATCTGGGGCCAACGTCCTGACTTTC
>TRBV7-3|TRBD2|16|NA|TRBJ2-3
CASSSVDATSGNTQYF
TGTGCCAGCAGCTCAGTAGACGCGACTAGCGGGAATACGCAGTATTTT
>TRBV7-9|TRBD1|15|few|TRBJ1-4
CASSSNRGRLEKLFF
TGTGCCAGCAGTTCAAACAGGGGAAGGTTAGAAAAACTGTTTTTT
>TRBV6-1|NA|15|few|TRBJ2-5
CASSPRDNKGETQYF
TGTGCCAGCAGTCCACGGGACAACAAAGGAGAGACCCAGTACTTC
>TRBV28|NA|15|many|TRBJ2-1
CASRTDHVLGNEQFF
TGTGCCAGCAGGACGGACCATGTTTTAGGGAATGAGCAGTTCTTC
>TRBV12-3/TRBV12-4|TRBD2|15|many|TRBJ2-3
CASRFSGSGADTQYF
TGTGCCAGCAGATTTAGCGGGAGTGGTGCAGATACGCAGTATTTT
>TRBV6-2/TRBV6-3|NA|14|NA|TRBJ2-1
CASTSVVPGGEQFF
TGTGCCAGCACTTCTGTCGTCCCCGGGGGTGAGCAGTTCTTC
>TRBV3-1|NA|14|NA|TRBJ2-5
CASAPLAGQETQYF
TGTGCCAGCGCCCCACTAGCCGGACAAGAGACCCAGTACTTC
>TRBV6-1|NA|14|many|TRBJ2-7
CASSYGVGGGEQYF
TGTGCCAGCAGTTACGGTGTAGGGGGAGGCGAGCAGTACTTC
>TRBV30|NA|12|few|TRBJ2-5
CAWSVVTETQYF
TGTGCCTGGAGTGTAGTAACAGAGACCCAGTACTTC
>TRBV6-2/TRBV6-3|NA|13|many|TRBJ1-5
CASSYSNNQPQHF
TGTGCCAGCAGTTACTCGAACAATCAGCCCCAGCATTTT
>TRBV29-1|NA|13|few|TRBJ1-1
CSVTQGSNTEAFF
TGCAGCGTGACCCAGGGGTCGAACACTGAAGCTTTCTTT
>TRBV9|TRBD1|14|few|TRBJ1-4
CASSADRGNEKLFF
TGTGCCAGCAGCGCGGACAGGGGAAATGAAAAACTGTTTTTT
>TRBV12-3/TRBV12-4|TRBD1|14|many|TRBJ2-7
CASTMQGVNYEQYF
TGTGCCAGCACGATGCAGGGGGTCAACTACGAGCAGTACTTC
>TRBV11-1|TRBD1|16|many|TRBJ2-4
CASSLLGQGAKNIQYF
TGTGCCAGCAGCTTATTGGGACAGGGGGCCAAAAACATTCAGTACTTC
>TRBV6-1|TRBD1|15|NA|TRBJ1-3
CASRVQGSSGNTIYF
TGTGCCAGCAGGGTACAGGGGTCCTCTGGAAACACCATATATTTT
>TRBV7-9|TRBD1|15|many|TRBJ2-3
CASSPGLTGADTQYF
TGTGCCAGCAGCCCGGGCTTGACAGGGGCGGATACGCAGTATTTT
>TRBV19|NA|13|NA|TRBJ1-1
CAIQVGSGTEAFF
TGTGCCATCCAAGTAGGCTCGGGGACTGAAGCTTTCTTT
>TRBV19|NA|16|many|TRBJ2-7
CASSIGGGPLSYEQYF
TGTGCCAGTAGTATAGGGGGAGGTCCCCTCTCCTACGAGCAGTACTTC
>TRBV6-1|NA|15|many|TRBJ2-2
CASTQNGARTGELFF
TGTGCCAGCACCCAAAACGGGGCGCGGACCGGGGAGCTGTTTTTT
>TRBV20-1|NA|16|many|TRBJ2-1
CSARDFGVAVYNEQFF
TGCAGTGCTAGAGATTTTGGGGTAGCGGTTTACAATGAGCAGTTCTTC
>TRBV20-1|TRBD2|14|NA|TRBJ2-5
CSAFNLAGGETQYF
TGCAGTGCCTTTAACCTAGCGGGAGGAGAGACCCAGTACTTC
>TRBV7-2|TRBD2|16|many|TRBJ2-1
CASSLAMGLDYNEQFF
TGTGCCAGCAGCTTAGCGATGGGACTAGACTACAATGAGCAGTTCTTC
>TRBV14|TRBD1|15|NA|TRBJ1-2
CASSQGGTGRYGYTF
TGTGCCAGCAGCCAAGGGGGGACAGGGAGGTATGGCTACACCTTC
>TRBV7-9|NA|15|NA|TRBJ1-2
CASSLIRTESYGYTF
TGTGCCAGCAGCTTAATCCGGACGGAATCATATGGCTACACCTTC
>TRBV18|NA|15|many|TRBJ1-5
CASSPSRTLGQPQHF
TGTGCCAGCTCACCGTCAAGAACCCTTGGTCAGCCCCAGCATTTT
>TRBV28|TRBD2|15|many|TRBJ2-3
CASSRAGGDTDTQYF
TGTGCCAGCAGCCGAGCGGGAGGGGACACAGATACGCAGTATTTT
>TRBV3-1|NA|16|few|TRBJ1-1
CASSQGEPGLNTEAFF
TGTGCCAGCAGCCAAGGGGAACCAGGGTTGAACACTGAAGCTTTCTTT
>TRBV11-3|NA|12|many|TRBJ2-3
CASSRTSDTQYF
TGTGCCAGCAGCCGCACCTCCGATACGCAGTATTTT
>TRBV3-1|TRBD2|16|many|TRBJ2-5
CASSQGVGGGQETQYF
TGTGCCAGCAGCCAAGGGGTTGGGGGAGGGCAAGAGACCCAGTACTTC
>TRBV11-3|TRBD1|15|many|TRBJ2-7
CASSYRTGATYEQYF
TGTGCCAGCAGCTATCGGACAGGGGCGACCTACGAGCAGTACTTC
>TRBV7-3|NA|13|many|TRBJ2-3
CASSLLGPDTQYF
TGTGCCAGCAGCTTATTGGGACCAGATACGCAGTATTTT
>TRBV28|NA|17|many|TRBJ1-1
CASSLWEGYTGRAEAFF
TGTGCCAGCAGTTTATGGGAGGGATACACAGGCCGAGCTGAAGCTTTCTTT